This T cell receptor (beta chain) was sequenced during a study of T cell responses to AZD1222 COVID-19 vaccine. The study's findings and limits: White British ancestry dominated among donors, who included more females, and clonal diversity was possibly underestimated. Increased Spike-specific TCR breadth and depth were observed after two AZD1222 doses. Baseline seropositivity occurred in only a handful of AZD1222 recipients. Targeting of unmutated variant regions was reportedly seen in nearly half of spike-specific TCRs.

TCRdb's table, derived via immunoSEQ multiplex PCR, lists solely in-frame clones and lacks some. The sample includes approximately 84,000 clones, over 75% of them seen just once. The trim removed 1 base at V and 2 bases at J, leaving 9 bases unmatched. This CDR3 has 17 amino acids. Germline lookup yields CDR1 PRHDT and CDR2 FYEKMQ (reference sequence). With regard to this clone: Its antigen is unidentified.

The chain joins TRBV13 to TRBJ2-7; 9 nucleotides line up with TRBD2. The receptor was isolated from an adult in good health. The sample in question was peripheral blood, obtained on day 0 of AZD1222 vaccination. The CDR3 coding sequence is TGTGCCAGCAGCTTAGAAGGTAGCGGGAGTACAGCCTACGAGCAGTACTTC. It encodes CASSLEGSGSTAYEQYF.